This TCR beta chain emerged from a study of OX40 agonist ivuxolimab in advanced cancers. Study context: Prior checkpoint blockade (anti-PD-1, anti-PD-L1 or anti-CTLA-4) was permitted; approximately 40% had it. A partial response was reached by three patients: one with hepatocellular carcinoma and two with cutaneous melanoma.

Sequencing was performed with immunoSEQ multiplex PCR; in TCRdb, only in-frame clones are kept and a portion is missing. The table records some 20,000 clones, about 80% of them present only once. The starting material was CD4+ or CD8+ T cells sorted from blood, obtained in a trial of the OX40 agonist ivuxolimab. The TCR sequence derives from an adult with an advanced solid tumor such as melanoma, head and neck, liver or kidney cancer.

The CDR3 is CASSPGTSGFDEQYF. For the CDR3, the DNA is TGTGCCAGCTCACCAGGGACTAGCGGGTTCGACGAGCAGTACTTC. The chain has TRBV18 and TRBJ2-7; 12 bases match TRBD2. The CDR3 runs 15 residues. Unmatched junction bases numbered 4, after V lost 2 bases and J lost 5 bases. Germline V gene sequence: CDR1 KGHSH, CDR2 LQKENI.